This T cell receptor (beta chain) was profiled in a study of T cell responses to AZD1222 COVID-19 vaccine. Study findings and constraints: As reported, nearly half of all spike-specific TCRs target variant regions that are unmutated.

Assay used: immunoSEQ multiplex PCR; TCRdb lists only in-frame clones, some missing. The sample consists of about 110,000 clones, roughly nine tenths of them appearing once. With regard to this clone: Antigen specificity is unknown.

The receptor was isolated from an adult in good health. The sample consisted of peripheral blood, taken on day 0 of AZD1222 vaccination.

Here the CDR3 reads CASSATANYGYTF. The CDR3, as DNA: TGTGCCAGCAGCGCCACAGCTAACTATGGCTACACCTTC. The chain is built from TRBV7-2 and TRBJ1-2; D remains ambiguous. The V gene lost 5 bases and the J gene lost 0 bases, with 7 bases spanning the gap. There are 13 residues in the CDR3. Germline V gene data show CDR1 as SGHTA and CDR2 as FQGNSA.